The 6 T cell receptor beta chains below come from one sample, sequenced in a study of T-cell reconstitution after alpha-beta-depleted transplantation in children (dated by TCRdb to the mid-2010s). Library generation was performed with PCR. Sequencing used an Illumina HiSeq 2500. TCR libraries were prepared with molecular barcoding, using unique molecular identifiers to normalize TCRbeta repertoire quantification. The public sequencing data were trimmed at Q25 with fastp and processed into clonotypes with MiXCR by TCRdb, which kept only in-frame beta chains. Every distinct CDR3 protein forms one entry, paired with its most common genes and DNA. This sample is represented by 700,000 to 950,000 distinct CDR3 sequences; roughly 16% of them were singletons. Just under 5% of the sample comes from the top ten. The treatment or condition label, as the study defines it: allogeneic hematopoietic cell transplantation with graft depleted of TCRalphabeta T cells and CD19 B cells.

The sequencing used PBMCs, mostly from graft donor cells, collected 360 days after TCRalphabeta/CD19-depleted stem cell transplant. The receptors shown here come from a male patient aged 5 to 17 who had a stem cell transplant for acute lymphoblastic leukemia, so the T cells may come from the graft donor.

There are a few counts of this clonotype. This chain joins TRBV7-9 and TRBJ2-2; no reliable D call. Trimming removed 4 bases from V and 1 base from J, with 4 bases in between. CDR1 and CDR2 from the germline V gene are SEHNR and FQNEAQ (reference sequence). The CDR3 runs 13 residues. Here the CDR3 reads CASSSKNTGELFF. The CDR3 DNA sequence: TGTGCCAGCAGCTCGAAGAACACCGGGGAGCTGTTTTTT.

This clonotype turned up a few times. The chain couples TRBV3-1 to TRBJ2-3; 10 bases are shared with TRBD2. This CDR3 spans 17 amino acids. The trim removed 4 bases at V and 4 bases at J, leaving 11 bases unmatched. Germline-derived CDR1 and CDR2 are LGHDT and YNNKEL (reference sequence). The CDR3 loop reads CASSPPGTSVFPDTQYF. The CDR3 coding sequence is TGTGCCAGCAGCCCTCCCGGGACTAGCGTCTTCCCAGATACGCAGTATTTT.

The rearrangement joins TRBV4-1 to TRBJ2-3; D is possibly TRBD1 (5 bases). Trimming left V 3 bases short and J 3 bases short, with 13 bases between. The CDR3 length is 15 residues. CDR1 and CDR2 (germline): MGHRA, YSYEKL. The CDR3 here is CASSHFMTVTDTQYF. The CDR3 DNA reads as TGCGCCAGCAGCCACTTTATGACAGTAACAGATACGCAGTATTTT.

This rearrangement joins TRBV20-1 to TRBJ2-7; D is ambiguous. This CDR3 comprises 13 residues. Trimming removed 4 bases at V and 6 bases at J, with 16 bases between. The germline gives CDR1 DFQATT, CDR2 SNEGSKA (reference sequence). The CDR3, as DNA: TGCAGTGCTATAGCTAGGGTCGGCTCCGAGCAGTACTTC. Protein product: CSAIARVGSEQYF.

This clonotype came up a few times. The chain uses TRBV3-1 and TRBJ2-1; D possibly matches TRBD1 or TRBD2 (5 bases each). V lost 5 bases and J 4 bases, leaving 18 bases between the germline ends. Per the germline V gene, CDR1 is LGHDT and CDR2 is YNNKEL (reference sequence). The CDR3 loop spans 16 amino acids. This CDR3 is CASSGTLATRYNEQFF. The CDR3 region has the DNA TGTGCCAGCAGCGGGACCCTAGCCACTCGGTACAATGAGCAGTTCTTC.

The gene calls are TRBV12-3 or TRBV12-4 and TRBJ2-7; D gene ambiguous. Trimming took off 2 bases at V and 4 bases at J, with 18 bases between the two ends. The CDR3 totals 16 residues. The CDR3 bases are TGTGCCAGCAGTTTATGGGTAGGGTTGGCTCAATACGAGCAGTACTTC. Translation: CASSLWVGLAQYEQYF.